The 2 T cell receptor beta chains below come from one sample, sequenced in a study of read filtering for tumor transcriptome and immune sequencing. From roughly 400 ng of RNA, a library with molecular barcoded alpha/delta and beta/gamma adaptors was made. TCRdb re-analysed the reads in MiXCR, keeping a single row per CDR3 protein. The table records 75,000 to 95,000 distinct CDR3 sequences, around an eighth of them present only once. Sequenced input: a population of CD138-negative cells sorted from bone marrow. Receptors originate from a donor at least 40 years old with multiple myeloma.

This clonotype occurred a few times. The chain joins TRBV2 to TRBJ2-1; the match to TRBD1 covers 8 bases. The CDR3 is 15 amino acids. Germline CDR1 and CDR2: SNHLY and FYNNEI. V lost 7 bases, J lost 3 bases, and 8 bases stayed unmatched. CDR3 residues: CASTSGGLVYNEQFF. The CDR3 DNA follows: TGTGCCAGCACCTCAGGGGGCTTGGTCTACAATGAGCAGTTCTTC.

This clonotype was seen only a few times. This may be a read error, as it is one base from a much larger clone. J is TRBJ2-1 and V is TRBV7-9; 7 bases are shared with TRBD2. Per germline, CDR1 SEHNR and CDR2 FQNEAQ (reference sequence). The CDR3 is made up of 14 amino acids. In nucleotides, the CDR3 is TGTGCCAGCAGTTTAAGCGGGAACAACAATGGGCAGTTCTTC. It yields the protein CASSLSGNNNGQFF.